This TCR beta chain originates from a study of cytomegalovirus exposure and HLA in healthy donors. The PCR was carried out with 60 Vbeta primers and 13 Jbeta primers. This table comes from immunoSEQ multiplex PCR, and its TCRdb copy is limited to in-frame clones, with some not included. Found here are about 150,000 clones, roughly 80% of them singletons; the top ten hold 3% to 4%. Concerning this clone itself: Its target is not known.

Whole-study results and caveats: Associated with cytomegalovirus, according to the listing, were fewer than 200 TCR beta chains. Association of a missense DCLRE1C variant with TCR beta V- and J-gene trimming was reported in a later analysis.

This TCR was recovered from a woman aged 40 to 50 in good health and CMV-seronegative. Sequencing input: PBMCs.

The CDR3 reads CASRLGQWNLSYEQYF. Here the CDR3 DNA reads TGTGCCAGCAGGTTGGGGCAGTGGAACCTTTCCTACGAGCAGTACTTC. The gene calls are TRBV2 and TRBJ2-7; D possibly corresponds to TRBD1 (5 bases). The V and J ends lost 6 bases and 1 base respectively, with 19 bases between them. The germline gives CDR1 SNHLY, CDR2 FYNNEI. This CDR3 region has 16 residues.